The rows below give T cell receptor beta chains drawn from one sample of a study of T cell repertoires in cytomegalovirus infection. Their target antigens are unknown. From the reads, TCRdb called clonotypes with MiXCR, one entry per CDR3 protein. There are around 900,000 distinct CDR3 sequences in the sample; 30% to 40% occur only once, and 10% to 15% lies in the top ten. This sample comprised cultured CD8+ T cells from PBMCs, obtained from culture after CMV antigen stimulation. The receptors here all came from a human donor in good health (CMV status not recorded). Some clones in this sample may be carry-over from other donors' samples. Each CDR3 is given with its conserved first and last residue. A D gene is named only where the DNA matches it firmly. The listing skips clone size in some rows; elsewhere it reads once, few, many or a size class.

CSASFWDRNTIYF	TGCAGTGCTAGTTTTTGGGACAGAAACACCATATATTTT	-	TRBV20-1	TRBJ1-3	-
CASSHGGTTNYNEQFF	TGCGCCAGCAGCCATGGCGGGACTACCAACTACAATGAGCAGTTCTTC	few	TRBV4-1	TRBJ2-1	TRBD2
CASSPEGGPDTQYF	TGTGCCAGCAGCCCCGAAGGGGGCCCAGATACGCAGTATTTT	few	TRBV5-4	TRBJ2-3	TRBD1
CASSPGAGNRPMGYGYTF	TGTGCCAGCAGCCCCGGGGCCGGGAACAGGCCTATGGGGTATGGCTACACCTTC	few	TRBV7-8	TRBJ1-2	-
CASSTRTGGAGKLFF	TGTGCCAGCAGCACACGGACAGGGGGCGCCGGAAAACTGTTTTTT	many	TRBV7-2	TRBJ1-4	TRBD1
CASRTSSYEQYF	TGTGCCAGCAGGACTTCCTCCTACGAGCAGTACTTC	-	TRBV12-3/TRBV12-4	TRBJ2-7	-
CSAPRAAQDRPSPLHF	TGCAGTGCCCCGAGAGCCGCCCAGGATCGACCCTCACCCCTCCACTTT	-	TRBV20-1	TRBJ1-6	-
CASSQDLIRGGYNEQFF	TGTGCCAGCAGCCAAGATCTAATCCGCGGAGGGTACAATGAGCAGTTCTTC	few	TRBV14	TRBJ2-1	-
CASSLRGAGAGGNNEQFF	TGTGCCAGCAGTCTTAGGGGGGCGGGGGCGGGGGGTAACAATGAGCAGTTCTTC	few	TRBV27	TRBJ2-1	TRBD2
CASSYEGVASYEQYF	TGTGCCAGCAGTTACGAAGGGGTAGCCTCCTACGAGCAGTACTTC	-	TRBV6-5	TRBJ2-7	-
CASSYSPGQTIGEKLFF	TGTGCCAGCAGTTACTCCCCGGGACAGACGATTGGTGAAAAACTGTTTTTT	-	TRBV6-6	TRBJ1-4	TRBD1
CASSQWTGSQNIQYF	TGTGCCAGCAGCCAATGGACAGGGAGCCAAAACATTCAGTACTTC	few	TRBV13	TRBJ2-4	TRBD1
CSARDLDQSTDTQYF	TGCAGTGCTAGAGACCTCGATCAGAGCACAGATACGCAGTATTTT	-	TRBV20-1	TRBJ2-3	-
CASSYWVGSHSTDTQYF	TGTGCCAGCAGTTACTGGGTGGGGAGTCATAGCACAGATACGCAGTATTTT	-	TRBV6-6	TRBJ2-3	-
CASTAGEFSEQFF	TGTGCCAGCACGGCGGGGGAATTCTCTGAGCAGTTCTTC	-	TRBV7-4	TRBJ2-1	TRBD2
CASSRETGGHSPLHF	TGTGCCAGCTCACGAGAGACCGGTGGGCATTCACCCCTCCACTTT	-	TRBV18	TRBJ1-6	-
CASGSPKGYNEQFF	TGTGCCAGCGGGAGTCCCAAGGGCTACAATGAGCAGTTCTTC	-	TRBV2	TRBJ2-1	-
CASGSEGKRTDTQYF	TGTGCCAGCGGCAGCGAAGGGAAACGCACAGATACGCAGTATTTT	-	TRBV6-6	TRBJ2-3	-
CASSSRDGYNSPLHF	TGTGCCAGCAGTTCCCGGGACGGTTATAATTCACCCCTCCACTTT	few	TRBV12-3/TRBV12-4	TRBJ1-6	-
CASSYSITTGGLYGYTF	TGTGCCAGCAGTTACTCCATTACGACAGGGGGCCTTTATGGCTACACCTTC	-	TRBV6-5	TRBJ1-2	TRBD1
CASSLDRGLITEAFF	TGTGCCAGCAGTTTGGACAGGGGTTTGATTACTGAAGCTTTCTTT	-	TRBV28	TRBJ1-1	TRBD1
CASRLDTQYF	TGTGCCAGCCGGTTGGATACGCAGTATTTT	once	TRBV6-1	TRBJ2-3	-
CASSLLSGPYNEQFF	TGCGCCAGCAGCTTGCTTTCAGGGCCTTACAATGAGCAGTTCTTC	-	TRBV5-1	TRBJ2-1	-
CASSLEGAKNSPLHF	TGTGCCAGCAGCTTAGAGGGGGCTAAAAATTCACCCCTCCACTTT	-	TRBV7-9	TRBJ1-6	TRBD1
CASSLRGVETEAFF	TGTGCCAGCAGTTTAAGAGGGGTTGAAACTGAAGCTTTCTTT	-	TRBV28	TRBJ1-1	-
CASSLRPVTSRGKLNSGANVLTF	TGCGCCAGCAGCTTGAGACCAGTTACCTCGCGCGGGAAACTCAACTCTGGGGCCAACGTCCTGACTTTC	-	TRBV5-1	TRBJ2-6	-
CASSFYGTLSEGYRTDTQYF	TGTGCCAGCAGTTTTTACGGGACACTCTCAGAGGGGTATCGCACAGATACGCAGTATTTT	few	TRBV28	TRBJ2-3	-
CASSQGGPYEQYF	TGTGCCAGCAGTCAAGGGGGGCCTTACGAGCAGTACTTC	many	TRBV7-6	TRBJ2-7	-
CASFDSRGYNEQFF	TGTGCCAGCTTCGACTCGCGTGGCTACAATGAGCAGTTCTTC	many	TRBV7-9	TRBJ2-1	-
CASSMTGENTEAFF	TGTGCCAGTAGTATGACAGGGGAAAACACTGAAGCTTTCTTT	few	TRBV19	TRBJ1-1	TRBD1
CASSLSATNPRGYTF	TGTGCCAGCAGCTTATCCGCTACGAATCCCAGGGGCTACACCTTC	many	TRBV7-8	TRBJ1-2	-
CASSLRGVAYEQYF	TGTGCCAGCAGTCTAAGGGGAGTGGCCTACGAGCAGTACTTC	-	TRBV27	TRBJ2-7	-
CASSSLERVGQPQHF	TGTGCCAGCAGTTCCCTCGAGAGGGTCGGTCAGCCCCAGCATTTT	-	TRBV27	TRBJ1-5	-
CASSAASGGVHEQFF	TGTGCCAGCAGTGCAGCTAGCGGGGGGGTCCATGAGCAGTTCTTC	few	TRBV2	TRBJ2-1	TRBD2
CASSFQGRGLSSGANVLTF	TGTGCCAGCAGTTTCCAGGGTAGAGGCTTAAGCTCTGGGGCCAACGTCCTGACTTTC	many	TRBV12-3/TRBV12-4	TRBJ2-6	-
CASSQVLAGANEQFF	TGCGCCAGCAGCCAAGTTCTAGCGGGGGCAAATGAGCAGTTCTTC	-	TRBV4-1	TRBJ2-1	TRBD2
CASSPQGRRTDTQYF	TGTGCCAGCAGCCCACAGGGGCGGCGAACAGATACGCAGTATTTT	once	TRBV7-8	TRBJ2-3	TRBD1